This T cell receptor (beta chain) was found in a study of control samples from healthy donors and cancer patients. About this clone: A junction boundary mismatches the germline segment, possibly from a read error.

The CDR3 runs to 16 residues. From germline, CDR1 is KGHSH and CDR2 LQKENI. This table comes from immunoSEQ multiplex PCR, and its TCRdb copy is limited to in-frame clones, with some not included. The sample shows some 150,000 clones, about 90% of them seen only once. Sample: blood. The chain recombines TRBV18 with TRBJ2-5, with TRBD1 matching 10 bases. The clonotype originates from a man younger than 35 in good health. The CDR3 DNA reads as TGTGTCAGCTCACCAAGGGGGACAGGGGCAGTGGAGACCCAGTACTTC. Translated: CVSSPRGTGAVETQYF. Full variable domain (remainder filled in from reference TRBV18 and TRBJ2-5): NAGVMQNPRHLVRRRGQEARLRCSPMKGHSHVYWYRQLPEEGLKFMVYLQKENIIDESGMPKERFSAEFPKEGPSILRIQQVVRGDSAAYFCVSSPRGTGAVETQYFGPGTRLLVL.